This note documents a single T cell receptor (beta chain) sequence. Its target is not known. These data come from a study of shared clonotypes between healthy human individuals. Across the study: CD4 naive and CD4 memory each took three plates per donor, while CD8 naive took two and CD8 memory one.

Clones were sequenced by immunoSEQ multiplex PCR, and TCRdb holds only the in-frame ones, with some missing. Of roughly 2.1 million clones in the sample, about 92% are singletons; the top ten hold more than 1.5%. Selected positively for CCR7 and CD45RO-negative, naive CD8 cells excluded terminally differentiated effector memory CD45RA+ cells. Healthy adults negative for HIV, lacking recent acute infections or vaccinations, served as donors. The CDR3 contains 16 residues. CDR1 is SEHNR and CDR2 is FQNEAQ in the germline V gene (reference sequence). V shed 3 bases and J 0 bases; nucleotides not matched to a gene: 4. General study results and limits: Non-shared clonotypes displayed generation probabilities falling below those of clonotypes present in all four donors. Sequencing of the sorted subsets was shown by rarefaction to be incomplete despite large depth.

Sequenced sample: naive CD8+ T cells from PBMCs. The sequence was obtained from a young man in good health. Some clones in this sample may be carry-over from other donors' samples. The gene calls are TRBV7-9 and TRBJ2-3, with 9 bases aligning to TRBD2. CDR3 sequence (DNA): TGTGCCAGCAGCTTCTTAGCGGGAGCTAGCACAGATACGCAGTATTTT. Its translation is CASSFLAGASTDTQYF.